The next 29 T cell receptor beta chains were all read from a single sample in a study of Graves' ophthalmopathy and Graves' hyperthyroidism. Amplification of the TCR beta CDR3 regions used RNA transcripts (as template). First-round RT-PCR with HTBI primers preceded a second-round multiplex PCR. TCRdb independently ran MiXCR on the multiplex PCR reads; one entry per CDR3 protein. The sample holds around 590,000 distinct CDR3 sequences, less than 40% seen once. Material: peripheral blood or thyroid tissue (not recorded which). The receptors come from an adult man with Graves' hyperthyroidism.

This clonotype occurred many times. The J gene is TRBJ1-5, the V gene TRBV4-1; unclear D gene. Germline CDR1 reads MGHRA; CDR2 reads YSYEKL. V lost 4 bases, J lost 2 bases, and 6 bases lay in between. This CDR3 spans 13 amino acids. CDR3 residues: CASSPGRNQPQHF. Written as DNA, the CDR3 is TGCGCCAGCAGCCCGGGTCGCAATCAGCCCCAGCATTTT.

This chain joins TRBV7-2 and TRBJ2-7; the match to TRBD1 covers 7 bases. Germline CDR1 reads SGHTA; CDR2 reads FQGNSA. The ends lost 6 bases at V and 5 bases at J; junction bases unmatched: 10. The CDR3 is 14 amino acids. CDR3 sequence (DNA): TGTGCCAGCAGTCCAATGACAGGGAGCAACGAGCAGTACTTC. Its translation: CASSPMTGSNEQYF.

The V and J genes are TRBV7-3 and TRBJ1-4; TRBD1 matches at 8 bases. CDR3 length: 15 amino acids. Trimming cost V 4 bases and J 7 bases; bases outside gene matches: 8. Per germline, CDR1 SGHTA and CDR2 FQGTGA. The CDR3, as DNA: TGTGCCAGCAGCTCACCCGGGACAGGTCTTGAAAAACTGTTTTTT. Protein product: CASSSPGTGLEKLFF.

This sequence joins TRBV24-1 and TRBJ2-7, with 9 nucleotides matching TRBD1. CDR3 size: 12 residues. Germline V gene lookup returns CDR1 KGHDR and CDR2 SFDVKD. After removal of 4 bases from V and 11 bases from J, the junction contained 5 bases not matched to a gene. This CDR3 is CATSDRTGEEYF. The CDR3 DNA sequence: TGTGCCACCAGTGACCGGACAGGGGAAGAGTACTTC.

V and J are TRBV20-1 and TRBJ2-6, with D hard to call. The germline V and J ends were trimmed by 2 bases and 3 bases, with 14 bases remaining between them. The CDR3 loop spans 16 amino acids. Looked up from germline, CDR1 is DFQATT and CDR2 is SNEGSKA (reference sequence). CDR3 protein: CSARHLGDFGANVLTF. CDR3 nucleotide sequence: TGCAGTGCTAGACATCTAGGCGACTTTGGGGCCAACGTCCTGACTTTC.

Points on this clonotype: A much larger clone is a single base away; this may be a read error. V usage is TRBV25-1 and J usage is TRBJ2-7; 8 nucleotides line up with TRBD1. The CDR3 is made up of 14 amino acids. J was trimmed by 1 base and V by 3 bases; bases with no gene match: 2. Looked up from germline, CDR1 is MGHDK and CDR2 is SYGVNS. The CDR3 DNA is TGTGCCAGCAGTGACCGGACAGGGTCCTACGAGCAGTACTTC. Protein sequence: CASSDRTGSYEQYF.

The V call is TRBV13, the J call TRBJ1-4, with D unclear. Germline CDR1 PRHDT, CDR2 FYEKMQ (reference sequence). V was cut by 4 bases and J by 8 bases, with 14 bases left in between. The CDR3 has 14 amino acids. The CDR3: CASSSSGMGEKLFF. CDR3 DNA: TGTGCCAGCAGCTCATCCGGGATGGGAGAAAAACTGTTTTTT.

This chain connects TRBV6-6 to TRBJ1-2; D unresolved. The germline gives CDR1 MNHNY, CDR2 SVGAGI (reference sequence). V lost 5 bases and J 8 bases, leaving 18 bases between the germline ends. This CDR3 has 14 amino acids. The CDR3 nucleotides are TGTGCCAGCAGTCCCCTGGGGAAGGGAGGAGGCTACACCTTC. Its translation: CASSPLGKGGGYTF.

The chain uses TRBV7-9 and TRBJ2-5; TRBD1 matches at 11 bases. This CDR3 spans 16 amino acids. Germline V gene lookup returns CDR1 SEHNR and CDR2 FQNEAQ (reference sequence). Germline trimming cut 2 bases from V and 4 bases from J; bases unmatched to any gene: 6. This CDR3 is CASSLPGQGAGETQYF. The CDR3 DNA reads TGTGCCAGCAGCTTACCCGGACAGGGGGCTGGAGAGACCCAGTACTTC.

This clonotype was observed a single time. The chain recombines TRBV7-2 with TRBJ1-1, with a possible D match to TRBD1 (5 bases). Trimming removed 4 bases from V and 1 base from J, with 16 bases in between. CDR1 and CDR2 (germline): SGHTA, FQGNSA. This CDR3 is built from 16 residues. The CDR3 here is CASSYGGGYENTEAFF. In DNA, the CDR3 is TGTGCCAGCAGCTACGGGGGGGGATACGAGAACACTGAAGCTTTCTTT.

This clonotype occurred a few times. The chain joins TRBV12-3 or TRBV12-4 to TRBJ1-3; 9 positions match TRBD1. V dropped 7 bases and J dropped 4; count of bases not matched to a gene: 8. This CDR3 has 15 residues. The CDR3 DNA follows: TGTGCCAGCACACAAAACAGGGGGCCAGGAAACACCATATATTTT. Its translation: CASTQNRGPGNTIYF.

This chain links TRBV2 with TRBJ2-7; 8 nucleotides line up with TRBD1. This CDR3 is 13 amino acids long. In germline, CDR1 is SNHLY, CDR2 FYNNEI. V shed 8 bases, J shed 2 bases, and the junction held 5 bases outside the gene matches. In nucleotides, the CDR3 is TGTGCCAGCGTGACAGGGGTCACCTACGAGCAGTACTTC. Translated: CASVTGVTYEQYF.

This clonotype came up many times. This chain links TRBV6-1 with TRBJ2-5, with 11 bases lining up with TRBD2. The CDR3 length is 15 residues. The V gene end was trimmed by 4 bases and the J gene end by 5 bases; junction bases not matched to a gene: 6. Germline CDR1 and CDR2: MNHNS and SASEGT. In nucleotides, the CDR3 is TGTGCCAGCAGTGGCCTAGCGGGGGGATTGGAGACCCAGTACTTC. Protein sequence: CASSGLAGGLETQYF.

This clonotype was counted many times. V gene TRBV4-1 combines with J gene TRBJ1-1; D call uncertain. V lost 4 bases, J lost 3 bases, and 15 bases lay in between. Germline V gene data show CDR1 as MGHRA and CDR2 as YSYEKL. The CDR3 is 15 residues long. DNA of the CDR3: TGCGCCAGCAGCCGGGAGGGAGGGTTGCACACTGAAGCTTTCTTT. Residues: CASSREGGLHTEAFF.

This clonotype was picked up many times. V and J are TRBV2 and TRBJ2-7, with D perhaps matching TRBD2 (6 bases). Germline CDR1 reads SNHLY; CDR2 reads FYNNEI. This CDR3 contains 15 residues. V lost 6 bases and J 6 bases, leaving 21 bases between the germline ends. The CDR3, as DNA: TGTGCCAGCAGGGGCGGACTAACACCTTCGGGCGAGCAGTACTTC. Its protein product is CASRGGLTPSGEQYF.

Note on this clonotype: Mismatch with germline at one junction end may stem from a read error. The chain recombines TRBV3-1 with TRBJ1-1; possible D gene TRBD1, 5 bases. Germline CDR1 LGHDT, CDR2 YNNKEL (reference sequence). The length of the CDR3 is 14 residues. The CDR3: CASGQQAGRSEAFF. DNA of the CDR3: TGTGCCAGCGGCCAACAGGCGGGGAGGTCTGAAGCTTTCTTT.

Ten or more counts support this clonotype. For the CDR3, the DNA is TGCAGCGTTGCTGAGGGGTCTCAGCCCCAGCATTTT. It specifies CSVAEGSQPQHF. The chain joins TRBV29-1 to TRBJ1-5; D perhaps matches TRBD1 (5 bases). Trimming took off 4 bases at V and 6 bases at J, with 10 bases between the two ends. Germline V gives CDR1 SQVTM, CDR2 ANQGSEA. This CDR3 region has 12 residues.

This clonotype was counted many times. This rearrangement joins TRBV10-3 to TRBJ1-1; perhaps TRBD1 as D (6 bases). V dropped 3 bases and J dropped 6 bases, with 20 bases sitting between them. The CDR3 contains 16 residues. From germline, CDR1 is ENHRY and CDR2 SYGVKD. This chain's CDR3 is CAISEPEGGLRAEAFF. The DNA of the CDR3 is TGTGCCATCAGTGAACCCGAGGGGGGTCTGAGGGCTGAAGCTTTCTTT.

V usage is TRBV5-4 and J usage is TRBJ2-5; D tentatively reads TRBD1 or TRBD2 (5 bases each). The J call is doubtful: the DNA matches TRBJ2-1 better. CDR3 length: 16 amino acids. Per germline, CDR1 SGHNT and CDR2 YYREEE (reference sequence). For the CDR3, the DNA is TGTGCCAGCAGCTTTGGGGGAACCGGGTTTATGGATGAGCAGTTCTTC. This gives the protein CASSFGGTGFMDEQFF.

This CDR3 is CASSYSGVSGGLGELFF. CDR3 bases: TGTGCCAGCAGTTACTCAGGTGTTAGCGGGGGGCTCGGGGAGCTGTTTTTT. J is TRBJ2-2 and V is TRBV6-6, with 10 bases fitting TRBD2. V trimming: 0 bases; J trimming: 7 bases; junction bases outside the gene matches: 8. Germline V CDR1 and CDR2: MNHNY, SVGAGI (reference sequence). This CDR3 is 17 amino acids long.

About this clonotype: This clone may be a read error of a much larger clone one base away. Lacking the conserved final phenylalanine or tryptophan, this CDR3 likely reflects a read error. V and J are TRBV19 and TRBJ1-6, with 10 bases aligning to TRBD1. J lost 10 bases, V lost 6 bases, and 9 bases had no gene match. The CDR3 totals 15 residues. Germline lookup yields CDR1 LNHDA and CDR2 SQIVND (reference sequence). The DNA of the CDR3 is TGTGCCAGTAGCCTGGCCGGACAGGGGGTCTCACCCCTCCACCTT. It yields the protein CASSLAGQGVSPLHL.

This clonotype was observed a few times. The J gene is TRBJ2-2, the V gene TRBV12-3 or TRBV12-4; 8 bases are shared with TRBD2. The V gene end was trimmed by 8 bases and the J gene end by 2 bases; junction bases not matched to a gene: 13. CDR3 length equals 17 residues. The CDR3 DNA reads TGTGCCAGCCACCCCTTCTACGGGGGGGCCAACACCGGGGAGCTGTTTTTT. Its protein is CASHPFYGGANTGELFF.

This clonotype showed up just a few times. This CDR3 is CASTEFLGSNEQYF. CDR3 DNA: TGTGCCAGCACTGAGTTTCTGGGTTCCAACGAGCAGTACTTC. The J gene is TRBJ2-7, the V gene TRBV27; D is ambiguous. V shed 7 bases and J shed 5 bases, with 18 bases lying between them. Germline values: CDR1 MNHEY, CDR2 SMNVEV (reference sequence). The CDR3 consists of 14 residues.

This clonotype was counted many times. The rearrangement uses TRBV2 and TRBJ1-5; no clear D gene. Germline assignment: CDR1 SNHLY and CDR2 FYNNEI. Trimming removed 6 bases at V and 1 base at J, with 10 bases between. CDR3 length equals 14 residues. In DNA form, the CDR3 reads TGTGCCAGCAGGCTTCAGACGAGCAATCAGCCCCAGCATTTT. It codes for CASRLQTSNQPQHF. Filled out from reference TRBV2 and TRBJ1-5, the complete variable domain reads EPEVTQTPSHQVTQMGQEVILRCVPISNHLYFYWYRQILGQKVEFLVSFYNNEISEKSEIFDDQFSVERPDGSNFTLKIRSTKLEDSAMYFCASRLQTSNQPQHFGDGTRLSIL.

The rearrangement links TRBV5-6 to TRBJ1-2, with a possible D match to TRBD1 (6 bases). The V gene's germline CDR1 is SGHDT and CDR2 YYEEEE. Deletions cut 7 bases from V and 4 bases from J, with 20 bases between. This CDR3 is 15 amino acids long. DNA of the CDR3: TGTGCCAGCGGACCTTGGGGGGCTTGGGGCTATGGCTACACCTTC. This translates into CASGPWGAWGYGYTF.

This clonotype was counted many times. This chain uses TRBV12-3 or TRBV12-4 with TRBJ1-5; D is perhaps TRBD1 (5 bases). The CDR3 runs to 14 residues. V lost 6 bases to trimming and J lost 4 bases, with 13 bases between them. The CDR3 spells CASSPGRSNQPQHF. CDR3 DNA sequence: TGTGCCAGCAGCCCGGGACGATCAAATCAGCCCCAGCATTTT.

Notes on this clonotype: A much more abundant neighbour one base away suggests this may be a read error. The chain recombines TRBV5-1 with TRBJ2-7; TRBD1 or TRBD2 may be the D gene (5 bases each). CDR1 and CDR2 from the germline V gene are SGHRS and YFSETQ. The CDR3 totals 14 residues. The CDR3 DNA reads TGTGCCAGCAGAGTCGGGGACGGGGCGAACGAGCAGTACTTC. Translation gives CASRVGDGANEQYF.

This clonotype was counted many times. The CDR3 reads CASSPRGTSSYEQYF. CDR3 nucleotides: TGTGCCAGCAGCCCTAGGGGGACTAGCTCCTACGAGCAGTACTTC. The rearrangement uses TRBV7-8 and TRBJ2-7; 8 bases line up with TRBD2. Germline CDR1 is SGHVS and CDR2 is FQNEAQ. This CDR3 region has 15 residues. The V segment lost 5 bases and the J segment 0 bases; nucleotides outside the gene matches: 6.

The V call is TRBV9, the J call TRBJ2-2; TRBD2 matches at 10 bases. The CDR3 length is 16 residues. The J segment lost 4 bases and the V segment lost 4 bases, leaving 7 bases of the junction unmatched. Germline-derived CDR1 and CDR2 are SGDLS and YYNGEE. CDR3 DNA sequence: TGTGCCAGCAGCTCAACCGGGACTAGCGTCACCGGGGAGCTGTTTTTT. It is translated as CASSSTGTSVTGELFF.